In its sample, the clone carrying this T cell receptor (beta chain) was seen once. Using immunoSEQ multiplex PCR, the repertoire was profiled, and TCRdb retains in-frame clones only, with some absent. This table holds about 270,000 clones, approximately 84% found once. Germline values: CDR1 MNHEY, CDR2 SVGAGI. J was trimmed by 10 bases and V by 6 bases; bases with no gene match: 9. The CDR3 length is 15 residues. The data stem from a study of blood T cell repertoires in COVID-19. Study background: T cells, B-cell-depleted T cells, or PBMCs supplied cDNA or gDNA.

Sequencing used peripheral blood. The clonotype was recovered from a human donor in a cohort sampled during active COVID-19. This chain connects TRBV6-5 to TRBJ2-1; TRBD2 aligns across 13 bases. The CDR3 nucleotides are TGTGCCAGCAGCAGGACTAGCGGGGGCCTAGGGGAGCAGTTCTTC. Amino acids: CASSRTSGGLGEQFF.